This entry lists 9 T cell receptor beta chains sequenced from one sample in a study of blood T cell repertoires in COVID-19. Sequencing used immunoSEQ multiplex PCR; TCRdb keeps in-frame clones, though not all of them. The data show approximately 190,000 clones, 65% to 85% seen once. What was sequenced was PBMCs or T cells enriched from blood (not recorded which). These receptors all come from a man aged 35-49 years who had recovered from COVID-19.

The chain couples TRBV12-1 to TRBJ1-5. TRBV12-1 is a pseudogene segment. The CDR3 length is 17 residues. The CDR3 coding sequence is TGTGCCAGCAGTCGTCCCCTGGCGGGATATAGCAATCAGCCCCAGCATTTT. It translates to CASSRPLAGYSNQPQHF.

The chain carries TRBV9 and TRBJ1-2; D unclear. The CDR3 spans 15 residues. V dropped 0 bases and J dropped 3 bases, with 12 bases sitting between them. Germline V gene data show CDR1 as SGDLS and CDR2 as YYNGEE. The CDR3 loop is CASSVGVSGDYGYTF. DNA for the CDR3: TGTGCCAGCAGCGTAGGGGTAAGCGGGGACTATGGCTACACCTTC.

V usage is TRBV4-1 and J usage is TRBJ2-2; 11 nucleotides agree with TRBD1. V dropped 1 base and J dropped 5; count of bases not matched to a gene: 3. The CDR3 extends over 16 amino acids. CDR1 is MGHRA, CDR2 YSYEKL, per germline. The chain's CDR3 is CASSQAGQGVTGELFF. DNA for the CDR3: TGCGCCAGCAGCCAAGCGGGACAGGGGGTAACCGGGGAGCTGTTTTTT.

In this sample, this clone turned up once. The gene calls are TRBV10-3 and TRBJ2-5; 10 nucleotides align to TRBD2. Germline CDR1 reads ENHRY; CDR2 reads SYGVKD. This CDR3 contains 16 residues. V was pared by 2 bases and J by 5 bases, with 8 bases of the junction left unmatched. CDR3 region: CAISERSGGAGETQYF. The CDR3 DNA reads TGTGCCATCAGTGAGCGGAGCGGGGGGGCCGGGGAGACCCAGTACTTC.

This chain joins TRBV7-2 and TRBJ1-2; 7 nucleotides align to TRBD1. The CDR3 length is 14 residues. Trimming removed 5 bases from V and 8 bases from J; junction bases left unmatched: 11. Looked up from germline, CDR1 is SGHTA and CDR2 is FQGNSA. The CDR3 region has the DNA TGTGCCAGCAGCCGCTGGGACAGCCGGGAAGGCTACACCTTC. The encoded protein is CASSRWDSREGYTF.

This chain joins TRBV13 and TRBJ2-1; 10 bases map to TRBD2. Per the germline V gene, CDR1 is PRHDT and CDR2 is FYEKMQ (reference sequence). The CDR3 length is 18 residues. V lost 2 bases, J lost 0 bases, and 7 bases stayed unmatched. CDR3 sequence: CASSLSVAGGLSYNEQFF. The CDR3 nucleotides are TGTGCCAGCAGCTTATCGGTAGCGGGGGGCCTCTCCTACAATGAGCAGTTCTTC.

This rearrangement joins TRBV5-8 to TRBJ1-2; the D is unclear. The CDR3 has 15 amino acids. In germline, CDR1 is SGHTS, CDR2 YDEGEE. V shed 1 base and J shed 2 bases, with 12 bases lying between them. This CDR3 is CASSLRPYGNYGYTF. The CDR3 region has the DNA TGTGCCAGCAGCTTGAGGCCATACGGGAACTATGGCTACACCTTC.

This clone has just a few counts. The V and J genes are TRBV30 and TRBJ2-5; 9 bases map to TRBD2. This CDR3 spans 15 amino acids. V shed 2 bases, J shed 5 bases, and the junction held 9 bases outside the gene matches. Germline values: CDR1 GTSNPN, CDR2 SVGIG (reference sequence). CDR3 sequence reads: CAWSYNSGGGETQYF. In nucleotides, the CDR3 is TGTGCCTGGAGTTATAATAGCGGGGGCGGGGAGACCCAGTACTTC.

This clone appeared a single time. The J gene is TRBJ2-3, the V gene TRBV28, with 10 nucleotides matching TRBD2. The CDR3 extends over 19 amino acids. The germline V gene has CDR1 MDHEN and CDR2 SYDVKM. V lost 3 bases and J lost 1; bases outside the gene matches: 13. CDR3 amino acids: CASSFPTGGTSGGTDTQYF. CDR3 DNA sequence: TGTGCCAGCAGTTTCCCCACAGGGGGAACTAGCGGGGGCACAGATACGCAGTATTTT.